The rows below give T cell receptor beta chains drawn from one sample of a study of CD8+CD57+ T cells in acquired aplastic anemia. TCRdb reprocessed the reads via MiXCR and lists one record per CDR3 protein. This table holds fewer than 200,000 distinct CDR3 sequences, just under 65% found once. Sequencing was performed on sorted CD4+, CD8+, or CD8+CD57+ T cells (not recorded which) from PBMCs. The receptor source for this set is a human donor in good health. Each CDR3 is given without its conserved first and last residue. The D gene is left open where the match is weak.

TRBV10-3	TRBD2	AISDGSGAYNEQF
TRBV6-6	TRBD2	ASTSGRDTQY
TRBV20-1	NA	SAQQLMNTEAF
TRBV7-9	NA	ASSLALRGGELF
TRBV7-3	NA	ASSLGEAQY
TRBV24-1	NA	ATSDSRNEQF
TRBV24-1	NA	ATSGRDSPYNEQF
TRBV7-9	NA	ASWQWGLDYNEQF
TRBV7-9	TRBD2	ASSRLAGVLYNVQF
TRBV29-1	NA	SGSRNMGYNEQF
TRBV20-1	TRBD2	SARETGGEHHYNEQF
TRBV20-1	NA	SAGAGNIIDEQY
TRBV6-1	NA	ASSLFDINTEAF
TRBV2	TRBD1	ASRAGQSTEAF
TRBV7-7	TRBD2	ASSQGLAGKETQY
TRBV2	NA	ASSGSGGGNQPQH
TRBV15	NA	ATKPESGANVLT
TRBV7-3	NA	ASSLKGGTVF
TRBV20-1	NA	SAGPENTEAF
TRBV7-9	TRBD1	ASSLETGGGYQPQH